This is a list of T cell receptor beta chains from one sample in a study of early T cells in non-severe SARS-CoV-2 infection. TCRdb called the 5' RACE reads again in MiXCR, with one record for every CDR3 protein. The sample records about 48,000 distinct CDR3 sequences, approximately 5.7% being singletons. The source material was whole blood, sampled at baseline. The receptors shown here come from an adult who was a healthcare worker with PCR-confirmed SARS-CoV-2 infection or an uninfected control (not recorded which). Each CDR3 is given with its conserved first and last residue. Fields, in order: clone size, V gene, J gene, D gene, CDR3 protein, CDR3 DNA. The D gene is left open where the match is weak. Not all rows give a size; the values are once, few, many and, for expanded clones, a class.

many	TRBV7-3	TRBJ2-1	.	CASSPQDRSDEQFF	TGTGCCAGCAGCCCGCAGGACAGAAGTGATGAGCAGTTCTTC
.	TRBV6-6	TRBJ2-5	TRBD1	CASRPGTGGDETQYF	TGTGCCAGCAGACCCGGGACAGGGGGGGATGAGACCCAGTACTTC
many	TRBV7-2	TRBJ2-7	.	CASSLSQSYEQYF	TGTGCCAGCAGCTTATCCCAGTCCTACGAGCAGTACTTC
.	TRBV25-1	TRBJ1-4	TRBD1	CASSEPRQGKEKLFF	TGTGCCAGCAGTGAGCCAAGACAGGGAAAAGAAAAACTGTTTTTT
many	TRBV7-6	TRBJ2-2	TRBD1	CASSPTGVNTGELFF	TGTGCCAGCAGCCCGACAGGGGTCAACACCGGGGAGCTGTTTTTT
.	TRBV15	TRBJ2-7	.	CATSRDFGYDGQYF	TGTGCCACCAGCAGAGATTTTGGCTACGACGGGCAGTACTTC
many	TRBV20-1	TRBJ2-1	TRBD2	CSAGSWTSLEFF	TGCAGTGCTGGCTCCTGGACTAGCCTGGAGTTCTTC
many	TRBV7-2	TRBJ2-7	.	CASSWVDWGRYEQYF	TGTGCCAGCAGCTGGGTTGATTGGGGGCGCTACGAGCAGTACTTC
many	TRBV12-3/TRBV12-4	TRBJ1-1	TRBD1	CASSPGQGAIFGNTEAFF	TGTGCCAGCAGCCCAGGACAGGGGGCGATCTTTGGGAACACTGAAGCTTTCTTT
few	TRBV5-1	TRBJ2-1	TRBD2	CASSLASGRDYNEQFF	TGCGCCAGCAGCTTAGCTAGCGGGAGGGATTACAATGAGCAGTTCTTC
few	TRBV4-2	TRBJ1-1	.	CASSREGRNTEAFF	TGTGCCAGCAGCCGGGAGGGACGAAACACTGAAGCTTTCTTT
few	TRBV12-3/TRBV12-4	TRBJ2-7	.	CASRRAGDPYEQYF	TGTGCCAGCAGACGTGCAGGAGATCCCTACGAGCAGTACTTC
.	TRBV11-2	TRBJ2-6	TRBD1	CASSSYPPPRRQGATGANVLTF	TGTGCCAGCAGTTCATACCCCCCTCCTCGTCGACAGGGGGCAACTGGGGCCAACGTCCTGACTTTC
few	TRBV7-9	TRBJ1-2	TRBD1	CASGVGQENYGYTF	TGTGCCAGCGGGGTTGGACAGGAAAACTATGGCTACACCTTC
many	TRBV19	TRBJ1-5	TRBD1	CASGQGGNQPQHF	TGTGCCAGCGGACAGGGTGGCAATCAGCCCCAGCATTTT
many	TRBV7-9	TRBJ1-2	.	CASSPGQTYGYTF	TGTGCCAGCAGCCCCGGACAGACCTATGGCTACACCTTC
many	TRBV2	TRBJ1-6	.	CASSQSQESGSPLHF	TGTGCCAGCAGCCAGTCCCAGGAATCGGGGTCACCCCTCCACTTT
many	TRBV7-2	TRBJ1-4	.	CASSLMKGGNEKLFF	TGTGCCAGCAGCCTAATGAAGGGGGGGAATGAAAAACTGTTTTTT
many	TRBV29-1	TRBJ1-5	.	CSVGDSSNQPQHF	TGCAGCGTTGGCGACAGTAGCAATCAGCCCCAGCATTTT
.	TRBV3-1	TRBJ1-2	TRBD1	CASSQGQGVYGYTF	TGTGCCAGCAGCCAAGGACAGGGTGTCTATGGCTACACCTTC
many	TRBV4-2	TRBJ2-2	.	CASSQEAGIGGELFF	TGTGCCAGCAGCCAAGAGGCAGGGATCGGCGGGGAGCTGTTTTTT
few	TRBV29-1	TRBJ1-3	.	CSVDGGGGNTIYF	TGCAGCGTTGATGGGGGTGGTGGAAACACCATATATTTT
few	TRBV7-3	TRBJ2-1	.	CASSLGGVANEQFF	TGTGCCAGCAGCTTGGGGGGAGTGGCCAATGAGCAGTTCTTC
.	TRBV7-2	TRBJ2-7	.	CASSLRDSISYEQYF	TGTGCCAGCAGCCTGCGGGACAGTATATCCTACGAGCAGTACTTC
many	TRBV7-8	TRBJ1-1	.	CASSFNHELGRNTEAFF	TGTGCCAGCAGCTTTAACCATGAGTTGGGGAGGAACACTGAAGCTTTCTTT
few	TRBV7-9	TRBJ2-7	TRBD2	CASSPERGSYEQYF	TGTGCCAGCAGCCCCGAGCGGGGCTCCTACGAGCAGTACTTC
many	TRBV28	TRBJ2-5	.	CAIRTTEMETQYF	TGTGCCATTCGGACTACCGAGATGGAGACCCAGTACTTC
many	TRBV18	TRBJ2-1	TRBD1	CASSPRTGANEQFF	TGTGCCAGCTCACCACGGACAGGGGCAAATGAGCAGTTCTTC
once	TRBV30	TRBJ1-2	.	CAWSPRTAIYGYTF	TGTGCCTGGAGTCCCAGGACAGCTATCTATGGCTACACCTTC
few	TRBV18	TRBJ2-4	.	CASSPPSPPGWSKNIQYF	TGTGCCAGCTCACCGCCCTCCCCTCCGGGTTGGTCCAAAAACATTCAGTACTTC
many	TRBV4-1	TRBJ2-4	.	CASTRGSAGKNIQYF	TGCGCCAGCACCCGTGGTTCAGCCGGCAAAAACATTCAGTACTTC
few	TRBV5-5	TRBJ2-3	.	CASSLDQGTDTQYF	TGTGCCAGCAGCTTGGATCAGGGGACAGATACGCAGTATTTT
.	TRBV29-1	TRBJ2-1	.	CSAMPSGVPNEQFF	TGCAGCGCCATGCCCTCCGGGGTCCCCAATGAGCAGTTCTTC
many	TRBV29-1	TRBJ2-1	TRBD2	CSVASGGSSYNEQFF	TGCAGCGTGGCTAGCGGGGGGAGCTCCTACAATGAGCAGTTCTTC
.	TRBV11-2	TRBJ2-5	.	CASSSNRDSYNQETQYF	TGTGCCAGCAGCTCCAACCGGGACTCCTACAACCAAGAGACCCAGTACTTC